The 23 T cell receptor beta chains listed next were all sequenced from one sample in a study of early stage breast cancer tumors. The method was immunoSEQ multiplex PCR; TCRdb's version includes in-frame clones alone and lacks a portion of them. Counted here are roughly 58,000 clones, 90% to 95% occurring once; the ten biggest clones make up about 5%. The sequencing sample was made of blood. These receptors came from a person in their 70s with breast cancer.

The chain carries TRBV5-1 and TRBJ2-1; D is unclear. This CDR3 is built from 13 residues. Per germline, CDR1 SGHRS and CDR2 YFSETQ. Deletions cut 4 bases from V and 6 bases from J, with 11 bases between. The chain's CDR3 is CASSPNGFNEQFF. The CDR3, as DNA: TGCGCCAGCAGCCCCAACGGGTTCAATGAGCAGTTCTTC.

This clone was seen a handful of times. V and J are TRBV5-6 and TRBJ1-1; D uncertain. Germline values: CDR1 SGHDT, CDR2 YYEEEE. This CDR3 region has 15 residues. The germline V and J ends were trimmed by 1 base and 0 bases, with 10 bases remaining between them. Here the CDR3 reads CASSLFEQLNTEAFF. The CDR3 DNA follows: TGTGCCAGCAGCTTGTTTGAACAATTGAACACTGAAGCTTTCTTT.

V usage is TRBV30 and J usage is TRBJ2-3; TRBD2 aligns across 13 bases. V was pared by 1 base and J by 8 bases, with 6 bases of the junction left unmatched. The CDR3 loop spans 15 amino acids. Looked up from germline, CDR1 is GTSNPN and CDR2 is SVGIG (reference sequence). CDR3 nucleotide sequence: TGTGCCTGGAGTGCAGGACTAGCGGGAGTAAGTACGCAGTATTTT. The encoded protein is CAWSAGLAGVSTQYF.

The V gene is TRBV9, the J gene TRBJ2-7; TRBD2 might be the D (5 bases). Germline assignment: CDR1 SGDLS and CDR2 YYNGEE. The length of the CDR3 is 13 residues. V was pared by 4 bases and J by 5 bases, with 13 bases between. CDR3 DNA: TGTGCCAGCAGCCCGGTTCCCGGGGACGAGCAGTACTTC. This sequence encodes CASSPVPGDEQYF.

This rearrangement joins TRBV2 to TRBJ2-1; D uncertain. The CDR3 sequence is 14 residues long. Trimming removed 4 bases at V and 1 base at J, with 8 bases between. Germline V CDR1 and CDR2: SNHLY, FYNNEI. The DNA for the CDR3 is TGTGCCAGCAGTGGTCGGGTGTCCTACAATGAGCAGTTCTTC. Amino acid sequence: CASSGRVSYNEQFF.

J is TRBJ2-3 and V is TRBV2, with 9 bases lining up with TRBD2. Germline lookup yields CDR1 SNHLY and CDR2 FYNNEI. This CDR3 comprises 15 residues. V gave up 6 bases and J gave up 2 bases; unmatched junction bases: 6. In DNA form, the CDR3 reads TGTGCCAGCAGAAGGCGGGGGGGCTCCACAGATACGCAGTATTTT. Translated: CASRRRGGSTDTQYF.

The J gene is TRBJ2-5, the V gene TRBV7-9; TRBD1 matches at 10 bases. The CDR3 has 14 residues. Trimming cost V 5 bases and J 4 bases; bases outside gene matches: 4. The germline V gene has CDR1 SEHNR and CDR2 FQNEAQ (reference sequence). The CDR3 bases are TGTGCCAGCAGCCTATGGGACAGGGGAGAGACCCAGTACTTC. It is translated as CASSLWDRGETQYF.

The rearrangement links TRBV10-3 to TRBJ2-1, with TRBD2 identical over 7 bases. With 11 bases clipped from V and 7 bases from J, the junction kept 11 bases outside the gene matches. CDR3 length: 13 amino acids. The germline V gene has CDR1 ENHRY and CDR2 SYGVKD. The CDR3 coding sequence is TGTGCCTCGAGCGGCCTGGGGGGGAATGAGCAGTTCTTC. Its protein product is CASSGLGGNEQFF.

The chain combines TRBV7-2 with TRBJ1-6; D remains ambiguous. This CDR3 is 13 amino acids long. The V gene's germline CDR1 is SGHTA and CDR2 FQGNSA. Trimming took 0 bases from V and 8 from J, leaving 5 bases between them. In nucleotides, the CDR3 is TGTGCCAGCAGCTTAGCGCGGGATTCACCCCTCCACTTT. This gives the protein CASSLARDSPLHF.

This clone turned up a few times. The chain joins TRBV5-6 to TRBJ2-7, with TRBD2 matching 9 bases. This CDR3 has 15 residues. With V trimmed by 4 bases and J by 2 bases, 7 bases remained unmatched. Germline CDR1 and CDR2: SGHDT and YYEEEE. The CDR3: CASSPRAGGTYEQYF. Here the CDR3 DNA reads TGTGCCAGCAGCCCCAGGGCGGGGGGGACCTACGAGCAGTACTTC.

CDR3 region: CASSQTGGNTIYF. The CDR3 region has the DNA TGCGCCAGCAGCCAGACAGGGGGAAACACCATATATTTT. The chain combines TRBV4-3 with TRBJ1-3; 7 positions match TRBD1. The CDR3 sequence is 13 residues long. CDR1 and CDR2 (germline): LGHNA, YSLEER. Losses at the gene ends were 3 bases for V and 4 bases for J; bases not matched to a gene: 0.

The chain uses TRBV7-2 and TRBJ2-3, with D perhaps matching TRBD2 (6 bases). CDR3 length equals 15 residues. Germline lookup yields CDR1 SGHTA and CDR2 FQGNSA. Trimming stripped 3 bases from V and 1 base from J, with 11 bases between. CDR3 in amino acids: CASSLLGGGTDTQYF. CDR3 coding DNA: TGTGCCAGCAGCTTGCTGGGCGGGGGCACAGATACGCAGTATTTT.

The chain couples TRBV5-1 to TRBJ2-7; 16 positions match TRBD2. V gave up 0 bases and J gave up 0 bases; unmatched junction bases: 12. CDR3 length: 21 residues. Germline lookup yields CDR1 SGHRS and CDR2 YFSETQ. This CDR3 is CASSLDLAGLAGGPGSYEQYF. The CDR3 DNA sequence: TGCGCCAGCAGCTTGGACTTAGCGGGACTAGCGGGGGGGCCCGGCTCCTACGAGCAGTACTTC.

This clone appeared a single time. The rearrangement uses TRBV5-6 and TRBJ2-7; 7 bases are shared with TRBD2. Germline CDR1 is SGHDT and CDR2 is YYEEEE. The trim removed 5 bases at V and 3 bases at J, leaving 17 bases unmatched. The CDR3 loop spans 17 amino acids. The CDR3 nucleotides are TGTGCCAGCAGTGGGCCGGGGCGAAGTGGCGGGAGCTACGAGCAGTACTTC. It is translated as CASSGPGRSGGSYEQYF.

The gene calls are TRBV5-1 and TRBJ2-5, with D possibly being TRBD2 (5 bases). The CDR3 consists of 14 residues. Germline values: CDR1 SGHRS, CDR2 YFSETQ. V shed 0 bases and J shed 5 bases, with 11 bases lying between them. The CDR3 DNA reads TGCGCCAGCAGCTTGGCCTCGGGAAGGGAGACCCAGTACTTC. This gives the protein CASSLASGRETQYF.

This clone showed up just a few times. This rearrangement joins TRBV10-3 to TRBJ1-2, with TRBD1 matching 10 bases. This CDR3 is built from 14 residues. The germline V gene has CDR1 ENHRY and CDR2 SYGVKD. The V segment lost 3 bases and the J segment 5 bases; nucleotides outside the gene matches: 3. CDR3 sequence (DNA): TGTGCCATCAGTGATCGGACAGGGGGTTATGGCTACACCTTC. This encodes CAISDRTGGYGYTF.

V usage is TRBV5-6 and J usage is TRBJ2-1; 8 bases are shared with TRBD1. Germline V gives CDR1 SGHDT, CDR2 YYEEEE. This CDR3 has 15 residues. V lost 4 bases to trimming and J lost 6 bases; unmatched junction nucleotides: 9. CDR3 amino acids: CASSGGRTGFNEQFF. CDR3 sequence (DNA): TGTGCCAGCAGCGGGGGGCGGACAGGGTTCAATGAGCAGTTCTTC.

The sample holds one count of this clone. V usage is TRBV19 and J usage is TRBJ2-2, with 9 bases matching TRBD2. The germline V gene encodes CDR1 LNHDA and CDR2 SQIVND (reference sequence). V was clipped by 10 bases and J by 7 bases; unmatched bases: 16. This CDR3 has 16 residues. The CDR3 nucleotides are TGTGCCACCCACCCCCAGAGTAGCGGGGGAGGCGGGGAGCTGTTTTTT. Its protein product is CATHPQSSGGGGELFF.

J is TRBJ2-2 and V is TRBV9; 10 bases match TRBD2. The CDR3 runs 17 residues. V was clipped by 4 bases and J by 4 bases; unmatched bases: 10. Germline V gene sequence: CDR1 SGDLS, CDR2 YYNGEE. The CDR3 loop reads CASSPEGAGGFTGELFF. CDR3 sequence (DNA): TGTGCCAGCAGCCCCGAGGGAGCGGGGGGGTTCACCGGGGAGCTGTTTTTT.

The rearrangement links TRBV18 to TRBJ1-2, with 8 bases fitting TRBD1. CDR1 KGHSH and CDR2 LQKENI come from the germline V gene. The CDR3 contains 14 residues. V dropped 5 bases and J dropped 1; count of bases not matched to a gene: 3. CDR3 sequence (DNA): TGTGCCAGCTCAGCGGACAGGGTTAACTATGGCTACACCTTC. Protein product: CASSADRVNYGYTF. Supplemented by reference TRBV18 and TRBJ1-2, the full variable domain reads NAGVMQNPRHLVRRRGQEARLRCSPMKGHSHVYWYRQLPEEGLKFMVYLQKENIIDESGMPKERFSAEFPKEGPSILRIQQVVRGDSAAYFCASSADRVNYGYTFGSGTRLTVV.

The V and J genes are TRBV19 and TRBJ1-2; D is ambiguous. The V gene lost 6 bases and the J gene lost 1 base, with 18 bases spanning the gap. Germline V gives CDR1 LNHDA, CDR2 SQIVND (reference sequence). This CDR3 contains 16 residues. The DNA for the CDR3 is TGTGCCAGTAGGGCGGTCGCGAGTGAGATTAACTATGGCTACACCTTC. Protein product: CASRAVASEINYGYTF.

This CDR3 reads CASRGGPHTGELFF. The CDR3 DNA sequence: TGTGCCAGCAGGGGGGGACCACACACCGGGGAGCTGTTTTTT. The chain has TRBV28 and TRBJ2-2; weak D call: TRBD2 (6 bases). Germline CDR1 is MDHEN and CDR2 is SYDVKM. V lost 6 bases and J 3 bases, leaving 11 bases between the germline ends. The CDR3 loop spans 14 amino acids.

The rearrangement uses TRBV28 and TRBJ1-6, with 7 bases fitting TRBD1. V dropped 6 bases and J dropped 5; count of bases not matched to a gene: 7. Germline-derived CDR1 and CDR2 are MDHEN and SYDVKM. This CDR3 contains 15 residues. The CDR3 loop reads CASSIRDRNNSPLHF. CDR3 coding DNA: TGTGCCAGCAGCATCCGGGACAGAAATAATTCACCCCTCCACTTT.